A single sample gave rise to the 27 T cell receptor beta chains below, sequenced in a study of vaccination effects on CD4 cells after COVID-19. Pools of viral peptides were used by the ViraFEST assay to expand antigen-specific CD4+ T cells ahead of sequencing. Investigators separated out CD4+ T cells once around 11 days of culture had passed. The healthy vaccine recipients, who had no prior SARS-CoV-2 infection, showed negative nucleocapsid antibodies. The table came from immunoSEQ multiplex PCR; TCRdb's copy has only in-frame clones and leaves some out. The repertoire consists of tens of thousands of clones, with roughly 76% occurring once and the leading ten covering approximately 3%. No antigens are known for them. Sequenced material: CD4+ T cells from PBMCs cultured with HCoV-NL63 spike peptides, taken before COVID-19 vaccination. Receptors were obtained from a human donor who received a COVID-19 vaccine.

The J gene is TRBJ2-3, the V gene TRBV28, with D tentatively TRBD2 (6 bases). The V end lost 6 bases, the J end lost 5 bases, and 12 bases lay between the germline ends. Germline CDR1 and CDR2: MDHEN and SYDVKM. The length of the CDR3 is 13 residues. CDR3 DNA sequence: TGTGCCAGCAGACGGGACTCTATAGATACGCAGTATTTT. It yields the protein CASRRDSIDTQYF.

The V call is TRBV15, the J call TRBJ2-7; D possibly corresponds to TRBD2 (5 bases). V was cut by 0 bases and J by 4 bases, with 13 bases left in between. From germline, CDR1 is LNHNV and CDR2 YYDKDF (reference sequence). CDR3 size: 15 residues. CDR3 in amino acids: CATSRDPGSGYEQYV. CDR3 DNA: TGTGCCACCAGCAGAGATCCGGGGTCCGGGTACGAGCAGTACGTC.

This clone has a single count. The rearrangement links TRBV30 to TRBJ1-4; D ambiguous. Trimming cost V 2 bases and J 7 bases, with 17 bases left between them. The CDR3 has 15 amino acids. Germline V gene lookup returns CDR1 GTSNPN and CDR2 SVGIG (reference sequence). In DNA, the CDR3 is TGTGCCTGGAGTAGAAGGACGCTAGGGATTGAAAAACTGTTTTTT. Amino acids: CAWSRRTLGIEKLFF.

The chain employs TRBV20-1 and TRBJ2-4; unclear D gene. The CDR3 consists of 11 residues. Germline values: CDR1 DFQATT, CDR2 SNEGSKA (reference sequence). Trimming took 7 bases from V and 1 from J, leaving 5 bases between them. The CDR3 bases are TGCAGTGGGGTTGCCAAAAACATTCAGTACTTC. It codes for CSGVAKNIQYF.

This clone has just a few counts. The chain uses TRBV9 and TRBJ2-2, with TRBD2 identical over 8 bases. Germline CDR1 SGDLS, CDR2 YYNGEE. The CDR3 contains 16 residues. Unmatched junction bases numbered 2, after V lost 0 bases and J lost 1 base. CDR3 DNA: TGTGCCAGCAGCGTAGCCAGCGGGGGGAACACCGGGGAGCTGTTTTTT. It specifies CASSVASGGNTGELFF.

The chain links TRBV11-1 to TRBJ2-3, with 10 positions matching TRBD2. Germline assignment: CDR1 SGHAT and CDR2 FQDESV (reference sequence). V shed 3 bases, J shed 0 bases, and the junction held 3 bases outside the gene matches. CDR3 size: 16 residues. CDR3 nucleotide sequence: TGTGCCAGCAGCTTTCGGACTAGCGGAAGCACAGATACGCAGTATTTT. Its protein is CASSFRTSGSTDTQYF.

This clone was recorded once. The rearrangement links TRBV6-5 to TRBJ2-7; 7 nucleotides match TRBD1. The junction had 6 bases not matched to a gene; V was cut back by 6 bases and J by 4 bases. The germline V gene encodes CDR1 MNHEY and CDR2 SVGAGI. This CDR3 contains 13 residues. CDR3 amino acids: CASSHAQGYEQYV. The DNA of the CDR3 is TGTGCCAGCAGCCATGCACAGGGGTACGAGCAGTACGTC.

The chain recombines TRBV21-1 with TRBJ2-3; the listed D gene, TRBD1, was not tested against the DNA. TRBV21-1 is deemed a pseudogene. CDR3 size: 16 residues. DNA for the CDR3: TGTGCCAGCAGCAAAGATATCCAGGGCCCCACAGATACGCAGTATTTT. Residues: CASSKDIQGPTDTQYF.

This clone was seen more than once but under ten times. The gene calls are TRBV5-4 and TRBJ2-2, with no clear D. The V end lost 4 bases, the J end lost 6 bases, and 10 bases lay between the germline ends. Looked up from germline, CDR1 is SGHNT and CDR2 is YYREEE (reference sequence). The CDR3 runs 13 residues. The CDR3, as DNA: TGTGCCAGCAGCAAGGGTGAGGCCGGGGAGCTGTTTTTT. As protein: CASSKGEAGELFF.

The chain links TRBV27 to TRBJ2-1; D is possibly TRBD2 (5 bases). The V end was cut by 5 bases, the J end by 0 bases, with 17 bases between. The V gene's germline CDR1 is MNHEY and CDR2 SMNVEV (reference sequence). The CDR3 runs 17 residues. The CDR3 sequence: CASSPLSLGSSYNEQFF. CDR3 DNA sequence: TGTGCCAGCAGTCCTCTATCCCTAGGGAGCTCCTACAATGAGCAGTTCTTC.

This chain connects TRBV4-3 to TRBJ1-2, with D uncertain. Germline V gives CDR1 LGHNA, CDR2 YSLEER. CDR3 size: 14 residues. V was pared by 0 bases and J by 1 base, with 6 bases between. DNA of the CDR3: TGCGCCAGCAGCCAAGAGAGGGATAACTATGGCTACACCTTC. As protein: CASSQERDNYGYTF.

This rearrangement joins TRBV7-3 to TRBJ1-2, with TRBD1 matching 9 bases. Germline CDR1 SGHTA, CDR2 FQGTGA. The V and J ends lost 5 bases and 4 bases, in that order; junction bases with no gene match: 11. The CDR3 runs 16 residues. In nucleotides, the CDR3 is TGTGCCAGCAGCCCTAACACAGGGGGCAACGGCTATGGCTACACCTTC. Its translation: CASSPNTGGNGYGYTF.

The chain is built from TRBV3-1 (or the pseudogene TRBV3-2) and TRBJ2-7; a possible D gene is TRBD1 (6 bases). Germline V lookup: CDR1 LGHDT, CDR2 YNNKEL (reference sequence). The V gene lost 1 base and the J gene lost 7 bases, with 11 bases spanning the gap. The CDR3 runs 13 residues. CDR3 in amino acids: CASSQGVTGEQYV. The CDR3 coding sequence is TGTGCCAGCAGCCAAGGAGTTACAGGGGAGCAGTACGTC.

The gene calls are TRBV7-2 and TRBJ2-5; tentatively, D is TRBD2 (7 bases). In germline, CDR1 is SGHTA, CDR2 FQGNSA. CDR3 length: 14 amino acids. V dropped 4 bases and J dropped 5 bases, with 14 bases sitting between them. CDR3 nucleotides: TGTGCCAGCAGCTGGGGGGGCGCGGGGGAGACCCAGTACTTC. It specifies CASSWGGAGETQYF. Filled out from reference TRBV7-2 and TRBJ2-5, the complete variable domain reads GAGVSQSPSNKVTEKGKDVELRCDPISGHTALYWYRQSLGQGLEFLIYFQGNSAPDKSGLPSDRFSAERTGGSVSTLTIQRTQQEDSAVYLCASSWGGAGETQYFGPGTRLLVL.

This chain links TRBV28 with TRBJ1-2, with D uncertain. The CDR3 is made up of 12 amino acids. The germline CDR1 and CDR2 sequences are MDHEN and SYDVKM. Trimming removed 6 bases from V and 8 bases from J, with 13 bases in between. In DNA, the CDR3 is TGTGCCAGCAGCCAGAGTCCACGGGGCTACACCTTC. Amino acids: CASSQSPRGYTF.

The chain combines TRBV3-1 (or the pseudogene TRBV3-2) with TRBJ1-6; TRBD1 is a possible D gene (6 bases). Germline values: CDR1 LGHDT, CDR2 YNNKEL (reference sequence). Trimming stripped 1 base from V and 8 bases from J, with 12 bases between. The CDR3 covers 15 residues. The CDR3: CASSQGQVGDSPLHF. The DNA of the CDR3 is TGTGCCAGCAGCCAAGGACAGGTGGGGGATTCACCCCTCCACTTT.

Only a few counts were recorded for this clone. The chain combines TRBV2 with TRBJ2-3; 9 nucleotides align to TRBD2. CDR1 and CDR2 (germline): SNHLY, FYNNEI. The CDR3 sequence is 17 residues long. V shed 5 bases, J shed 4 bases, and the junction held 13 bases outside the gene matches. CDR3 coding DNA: TGTGCCAGCAGTACCCCCTTGGCGGGGGGGCGGTCAGATACGCAGTATTTT. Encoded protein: CASSTPLAGGRSDTQYF.

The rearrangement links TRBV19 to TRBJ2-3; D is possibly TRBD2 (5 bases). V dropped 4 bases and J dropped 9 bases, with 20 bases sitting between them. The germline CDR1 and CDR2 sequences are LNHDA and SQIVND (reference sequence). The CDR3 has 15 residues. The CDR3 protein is CASSTPRAGKKTQYF. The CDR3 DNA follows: TGTGCCAGTAGTACCCCCCGGGCGGGCAAGAAAACGCAGTATTTT. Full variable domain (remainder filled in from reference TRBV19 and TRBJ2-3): DGGITQSPKYLFRKEGQNVTLSCEQNLNHDAMYWYRQDPGQGLRLIYYSQIVNDFQKGDIAEGYSVSREKKESFPLTVTSAQKNPTAFYLCASSTPRAGKKTQYFGPGTRLTVL.

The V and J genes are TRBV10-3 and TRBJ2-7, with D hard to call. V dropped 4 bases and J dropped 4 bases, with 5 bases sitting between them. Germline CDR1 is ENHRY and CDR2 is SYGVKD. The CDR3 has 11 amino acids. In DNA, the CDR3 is TGTGCCATCAGTGGGGGTTACGAGCAGTACGTC. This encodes CAISGGYEQYV.

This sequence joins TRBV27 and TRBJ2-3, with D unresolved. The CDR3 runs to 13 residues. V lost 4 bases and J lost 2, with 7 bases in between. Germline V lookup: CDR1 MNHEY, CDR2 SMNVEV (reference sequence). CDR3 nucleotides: TGTGCCAGCAGTTCCCAACCCACAGATACGCAGTATTTT. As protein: CASSSQPTDTQYF.

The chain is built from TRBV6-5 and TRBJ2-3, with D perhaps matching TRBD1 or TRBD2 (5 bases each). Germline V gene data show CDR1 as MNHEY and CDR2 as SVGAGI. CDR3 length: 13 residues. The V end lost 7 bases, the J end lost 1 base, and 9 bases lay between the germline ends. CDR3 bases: TGTGCCAGCAAACGGGACGGCACAGATACGCAGTATTTT. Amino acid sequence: CASKRDGTDTQYF.

The CDR3 protein is CASSYEGYPNTEAFF. The CDR3 bases are TGTGCCAGCAGTTACGAGGGTTACCCGAACACTGAAGCTTTCTTT. The rearrangement links TRBV6-5 to TRBJ1-1; the D is unclear. V was cut by 2 bases and J by 1 base, with 11 bases left in between. CDR1 and CDR2 (germline): MNHEY, SVGAGI. The CDR3 has 15 amino acids.

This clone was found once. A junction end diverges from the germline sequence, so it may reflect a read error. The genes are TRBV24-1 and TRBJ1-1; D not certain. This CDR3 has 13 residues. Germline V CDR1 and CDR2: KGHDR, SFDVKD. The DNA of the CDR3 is TGTGCCGCCAGTGACCTCAAGAACACTGAAGCTTTCTTT. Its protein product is CAASDLKNTEAFF.

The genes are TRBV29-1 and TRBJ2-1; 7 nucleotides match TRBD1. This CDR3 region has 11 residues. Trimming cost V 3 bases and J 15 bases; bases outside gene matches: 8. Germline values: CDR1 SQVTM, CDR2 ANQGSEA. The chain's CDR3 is CSVETGLRRFF. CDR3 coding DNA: TGCAGCGTTGAGACAGGGCTTCGGCGGTTCTTC.

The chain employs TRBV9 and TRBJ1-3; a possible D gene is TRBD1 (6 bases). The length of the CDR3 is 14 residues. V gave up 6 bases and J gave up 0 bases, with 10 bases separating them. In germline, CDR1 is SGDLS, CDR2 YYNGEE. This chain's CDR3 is CASTTGSSGNTIYF. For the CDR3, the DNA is TGTGCCAGCACCACAGGGAGCTCTGGAAACACCATATATTTT.

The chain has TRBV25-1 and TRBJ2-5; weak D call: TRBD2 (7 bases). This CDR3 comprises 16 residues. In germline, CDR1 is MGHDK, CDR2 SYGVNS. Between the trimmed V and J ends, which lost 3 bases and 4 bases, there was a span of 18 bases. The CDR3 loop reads CASSESRGALAETQYF. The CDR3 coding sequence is TGTGCCAGCAGTGAGTCCCGGGGGGCGCTTGCAGAGACCCAGTACTTC.

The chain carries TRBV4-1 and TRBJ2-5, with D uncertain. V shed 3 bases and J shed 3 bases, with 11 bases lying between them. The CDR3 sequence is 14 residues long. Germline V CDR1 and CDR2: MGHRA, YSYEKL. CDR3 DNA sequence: TGCGCCAGCAGCCATCCAGCTAGAGAAGAGACCCAGTACTTC. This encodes CASSHPAREETQYF.